These 32 T cell receptor beta chains originate from one sample sequenced in a study of identical twins. MiXCR, applied by TCRdb to the 5' RACE reads, yields one record per CDR3 protein. This sample has 600,000 to 700,000 distinct CDR3 sequences; approximately 22% occur once, and the top ten carry 4.3%. This same sample was also part of a study on T cells expressing NK-cell markers.

Source material: PBMCs. The receptor source for this set is a young woman in good health.

This clonotype was counted only a few times. This sequence joins TRBV12-3 or TRBV12-4 and TRBJ2-7; D not resolved. The CDR3 totals 14 residues. Trimming stripped 6 bases from V and 0 bases from J, with 12 bases between. The CDR3 sequence: CASSNGLSSYEQYF. The CDR3 bases are TGTGCCAGCAGCAACGGGTTAAGCTCCTACGAGCAGTACTTC.

The CDR3 region is CASSPPGTGIDTQYF. The CDR3 nucleotides read TGCGCCAGCAGCCCCCCGGGGACAGGGATAGATACGCAGTATTTT. This chain connects TRBV5-1 to TRBJ2-3, with TRBD1 matching over 9 bases. From germline, CDR1 is SGHRS and CDR2 YFSETQ. V trimming: 4 bases; J trimming: 5 bases; junction bases outside the gene matches: 8. The CDR3 totals 15 residues.

The rearrangement uses TRBV6-5 and TRBJ2-1; D may be TRBD2 (6 bases). Judging by the DNA end, TRBJ2-7 fits better; the J call may be wrong. Germline loops: CDR1 MNHEY, CDR2 SVGAGI. The CDR3 has 13 residues. The CDR3, as DNA: TGTGCCAGCAGTTACTCCTGGCTAGCGGAGCAGTACTTC. Encoded protein: CASSYSWLAEQYF.

The sample holds many counts of this clonotype. This sequence joins TRBV10-3 and TRBJ1-2, with D unclear. V was pared by 0 bases and J by 6 bases, with 8 bases between. The CDR3 is 13 residues long. Germline loops: CDR1 ENHRY, CDR2 SYGVKD. CDR3 DNA: TGTGCCATCAGTGAGTCAACGGCCCATGGCTACACCTTC. Translated, it gives CAISESTAHGYTF.

The chain employs TRBV6-5 and TRBJ2-7; 7 positions agree with TRBD1. Germline CDR1 and CDR2: MNHEY and SVGAGI. The CDR3 sequence is 14 residues long. Trimming took 2 bases from V and 1 from J; bases not matched to a gene: 2. The CDR3 DNA reads as TGTGCCAGCAGTTACCGGGGACAGTCCTACGAGCAGTACTTC. Translation: CASSYRGQSYEQYF.

This clonotype has more than one count but fewer than ten. V gene TRBV20-1 combines with J gene TRBJ1-6; D is undetermined. From germline, CDR1 is DFQATT and CDR2 SNEGSKA (reference sequence). The V and J ends lost 3 bases and 4 bases respectively, with 7 bases between them. This CDR3 is 13 amino acids long. CDR3: CSASSDYNSPLHF. CDR3 coding DNA: TGCAGTGCTAGTTCAGATTATAATTCACCCCTCCACTTT.

This clonotype occurred a few times. V is TRBV20-1 and J is TRBJ1-2; D not resolved. The CDR3 length is 13 residues. Trimming took off 3 bases at V and 4 bases at J, with 12 bases between the two ends. Germline-derived CDR1 and CDR2 are DFQATT and SNEGSKA (reference sequence). The CDR3 here is CSASPGTPYGYTF. In DNA form, the CDR3 reads TGCAGTGCTAGCCCGGGCACACCCTATGGCTACACCTTC.

The chain recombines TRBV9 with TRBJ2-1, with D uncertain. Per the germline V gene, CDR1 is SGDLS and CDR2 is YYNGEE. Between the trimmed V and J ends, which lost 3 bases and 4 bases, there was a span of 11 bases. There are 14 residues in the CDR3. CDR3 sequence (DNA): TGTGCCAGCAGCGGTGCAGTGACTTACAATGAGCAGTTCTTC. The encoded protein is CASSGAVTYNEQFF.

In its sample, this clonotype was seen a few times. The gene calls are TRBV6-1 and TRBJ2-5; possibly TRBD2 for D (6 bases). Germline lookup yields CDR1 MNHNS and CDR2 SASEGT. There are 16 residues in the CDR3. Trimming took 3 bases from V and 2 from J, leaving 16 bases between them. CDR3 sequence (DNA): TGTGCCAGCAGTGAGGGACTGACGCTTCGGCAAGAGACCCAGTACTTC. Translated, it gives CASSEGLTLRQETQYF.

This clonotype has ten or more counts. The rearrangement links TRBV12-3 or TRBV12-4 to TRBJ1-5; D unclear. V lost 3 bases and J 4 bases, leaving 4 bases between the germline ends. CDR3 size: 12 residues. CDR3: CASSFRNQPQHF. In DNA, the CDR3 is TGTGCCAGCAGTTTTCGTAATCAGCCCCAGCATTTT.

This clonotype showed up many times. This chain joins TRBV20-1 and TRBJ1-4, with a weak D call TRBD1 (5 bases). In germline, CDR1 is DFQATT, CDR2 SNEGSKA (reference sequence). There are 12 residues in the CDR3. The V gene lost 3 bases and the J gene lost 8 bases, with 10 bases spanning the gap. The CDR3 sequence: CSASRDEEKLFF. The CDR3 nucleotides are TGCAGTGCTAGCCGGGACGAAGAAAAACTGTTTTTT.

This clonotype was detected only a few times. The rearrangement uses TRBV5-5 and TRBJ2-1; D gene unclear. Trimming took off 2 bases at V and 3 bases at J, with 12 bases between the two ends. Germline V gives CDR1 SGHKS, CDR2 YYEKEE (reference sequence). This CDR3 has 15 amino acids. The CDR3 coding sequence is TGTGCCAGCAGCTTAGAGTGGGGTAACTACAATGAGCAGTTCTTC. As protein: CASSLEWGNYNEQFF.

In this sample, this clonotype turned up a few times. The chain has TRBV7-8 and TRBJ2-3; 7 positions match TRBD2. CDR3 size: 15 residues. Germline CDR1 reads SGHVS; CDR2 reads FQNEAQ. Trimming at V came to 2 bases and at J to 6 bases, leaving 8 bases not matched to a gene. CDR3 nucleotide sequence: TGTGCCAGCAGCTTACGAACCCTAGCGGCGGATACGCAGTATTTT. This translates into CASSLRTLAADTQYF. The variable domain in full, completed from reference TRBV7-8 and TRBJ2-3, reads GAGVSQSPRYKVAKRGQDVALRCDPISGHVSLFWYQQALGQGPEFLTYFQNEAQLDKSGLPSDRFFAERPEGSVSTLKIQRTQQEDSAVYLCASSLRTLAADTQYFGPGTRLTVL.

This sequence joins TRBV6-1 and TRBJ1-5, with D maybe TRBD1 (5 bases). The germline V gene has CDR1 MNHNS and CDR2 SASEGT. The CDR3 contains 15 residues. Trimming removed 7 bases from V and 0 bases from J, with 13 bases in between. The CDR3 sequence: CASTPGPYSNQPQHF. The CDR3 bases are TGTGCCAGCACCCCAGGGCCCTATAGCAATCAGCCCCAGCATTTT.

This clonotype was counted only a few times. The chain carries TRBV9 and TRBJ2-5; D ambiguous. In germline, CDR1 is SGDLS, CDR2 YYNGEE. The V gene lost 0 bases and the J gene lost 5 bases, with 14 bases spanning the gap. The CDR3 runs to 15 residues. The CDR3 is CASSVAGGVRETQYF. Here the CDR3 DNA reads TGTGCCAGCAGCGTAGCCGGCGGAGTTCGGGAGACCCAGTACTTC.

The chain links TRBV19 to TRBJ2-2; tentatively, D is TRBD1 (5 bases). Germline CDR1 LNHDA, CDR2 SQIVND (reference sequence). V was shortened by 2 bases and J by 5 bases, with 9 bases between the two germline ends. The CDR3 is made up of 14 amino acids. The CDR3: CASSIQGRTGELFF. CDR3 nucleotide sequence: TGTGCCAGTAGTATACAGGGTAGAACCGGGGAGCTGTTTTTT.

This clonotype showed up just a few times. This chain uses TRBV7-2 with TRBJ2-7; D is possibly TRBD1 or TRBD2 (6 bases each). In germline, CDR1 is SGHTA, CDR2 FQGNSA. This CDR3 is built from 16 residues. V was pared by 4 bases and J by 5 bases, with 21 bases between. This CDR3 is CASSWGWGAGRDEQYF. In DNA, the CDR3 is TGTGCCAGCAGCTGGGGATGGGGGGCAGGCAGGGACGAGCAGTACTTC.

The sample holds many counts of this clonotype. The chain joins TRBV12-3 or TRBV12-4 to TRBJ2-2; a possible D gene is TRBD2 (5 bases). This CDR3 has 14 amino acids. The V gene lost 6 bases and the J gene lost 3 bases, with 11 bases spanning the gap. The CDR3 protein is CASRRDGDTGELFF. The CDR3 nucleotides are TGTGCCAGCAGACGAGACGGGGACACCGGGGAGCTGTTTTTT.

The table lists this clonotype with many counts. The chain combines TRBV7-2 with TRBJ1-1, with no clear D. Trimming pared 5 bases from V and 0 bases from J, leaving 16 bases between. The CDR3 runs to 16 residues. Germline V gives CDR1 SGHTA, CDR2 FQGNSA. CDR3 region: CASSAQSGRMNTEAFF. Here the CDR3 DNA reads TGTGCCAGCAGCGCCCAAAGCGGGAGGATGAACACTGAAGCTTTCTTT.

Only a few counts were recorded for this clonotype. The chain's CDR3 is CASSDEWTGNYGYTF. DNA for the CDR3: TGTGCCAGTAGTGACGAGTGGACAGGAAACTATGGCTACACCTTC. The rearrangement uses TRBV19 and TRBJ1-2; the match to TRBD1 covers 7 bases. The germline V gene encodes CDR1 LNHDA and CDR2 SQIVND (reference sequence). V trimming: 5 bases; J trimming: 2 bases; junction bases outside the gene matches: 8. This CDR3 contains 15 residues.

This clonotype was seen only a few times. The chain combines TRBV20-1 with TRBJ2-1; 13 nucleotides line up with TRBD2. The trim removed 5 bases at V and 7 bases at J, leaving 8 bases unmatched. The CDR3 loop spans 15 amino acids. The germline V gene has CDR1 DFQATT and CDR2 SNEGSKA (reference sequence). CDR3: CSALSTSGRRNEQFF. The CDR3 DNA follows: TGCAGTGCTCTTTCGACTAGCGGGAGGAGGAATGAGCAGTTCTTC.

This clonotype occurred many times. The CDR3 DNA reads as TGTGCCAGCAGTTACGGGGGTTTTGATCACACTGAAGCTTTCTTT. Its protein is CASSYGGFDHTEAFF. This chain joins TRBV6-5 and TRBJ1-1, with D tentatively TRBD1 (5 bases). The V gene's germline CDR1 is MNHEY and CDR2 SVGAGI. The CDR3 spans 15 residues. Trimming took 2 bases from V and 3 from J, leaving 13 bases between them.

The chain couples TRBV7-9 to TRBJ1-2, with 8 bases aligning to TRBD1. The CDR3 is 16 amino acids. With 2 bases clipped from V and 3 bases from J, the junction kept 8 bases outside the gene matches. Germline V gene data show CDR1 as SEHNR and CDR2 as FQNEAQ (reference sequence). In nucleotides, the CDR3 is TGTGCCAGCAGCTTAACTTTCCCAGGGGGCGACTATGGCTACACCTTC. This codes for CASSLTFPGGDYGYTF. Drawing the rest from reference TRBV7-9 and TRBJ1-2, the complete variable domain is DTGVSQNPRHKITKRGQNVTFRCDPISEHNRLYWYRQTLGQGPEFLTYFQNEAQLEKSRLLSDRFSAERPKGSFSTLEIQRTEQGDSAMYLCASSLTFPGGDYGYTFGSGTRLTVV.

V and J are TRBV9 and TRBJ2-1, with 7 positions matching TRBD2. V shed 1 base and J 4 bases; nucleotides not matched to a gene: 5. Germline assignment: CDR1 SGDLS and CDR2 YYNGEE. The CDR3 has 15 amino acids. CDR3 in amino acids: CASSVSSGEYNEQFF. The CDR3 DNA reads as TGTGCCAGCAGCGTATCGAGCGGGGAGTACAATGAGCAGTTCTTC.

V usage is TRBV28 and J usage is TRBJ2-1; D unresolved. The CDR3 is made up of 17 amino acids. V gave up 5 bases and J gave up 5 bases, with 22 bases separating them. Germline V gene sequence: CDR1 MDHEN, CDR2 SYDVKM. The CDR3 coding sequence is TGTGCCAGCAGTCTCTCCCCACGATTCGTACGTAACAATGAGCAGTTCTTC. Its translation is CASSLSPRFVRNNEQFF.

The V call is TRBV7-9, the J call TRBJ2-3; no clear D gene. CDR1 SEHNR and CDR2 FQNEAQ come from the germline V gene (reference sequence). V lost 4 bases, J lost 2 bases, and 16 bases lay in between. This CDR3 comprises 16 residues. CDR3 bases: TGTGCCAGCAGCTCTAGTGGGGTCGGATACACAGATACGCAGTATTTT. This sequence encodes CASSSSGVGYTDTQYF.

The chain is built from TRBV10-3 and TRBJ1-2, with 7 bases that match TRBD1. Germline CDR1 reads ENHRY; CDR2 reads SYGVKD. CDR3 length: 14 residues. The V gene end was trimmed by 3 bases and the J gene end by 5 bases; junction bases not matched to a gene: 6. CDR3 loop: CAISEDREIYGYTF. The CDR3 DNA sequence: TGTGCCATCAGTGAAGACAGGGAGATTTATGGCTACACCTTC.

This clonotype was seen a few times. J is TRBJ2-1 and V is TRBV6-5, with D unresolved. The CDR3 spans 14 residues. Germline lookup yields CDR1 MNHEY and CDR2 SVGAGI. Trimming cost V 7 bases and J 10 bases, with 20 bases left between them. The CDR3 coding sequence is TGTGCCAGCACTTCGAACTCCCCGGAAAACGAGCAGTTCTTC. Translated, it gives CASTSNSPENEQFF.

This clonotype appeared many times. CDR3 sequence reads: CASRVYSGANVLTF. As DNA, the CDR3 is TGTGCCAGCAGAGTTTACTCTGGGGCCAACGTCCTGACTTTC. This rearrangement joins TRBV2 to TRBJ2-6; D call uncertain. The germline V gene has CDR1 SNHLY and CDR2 FYNNEI. The CDR3 length is 14 residues. The V gene lost 6 bases and the J gene lost 0 bases, with 6 bases spanning the gap. Supplemented by reference TRBV2 and TRBJ2-6, the full variable domain reads EPEVTQTPSHQVTQMGQEVILRCVPISNHLYFYWYRQILGQKVEFLVSFYNNEISEKSEIFDDQFSVERPDGSNFTLKIRSTKLEDSAMYFCASRVYSGANVLTFGAGSRLTVL.

J is TRBJ2-3 and V is TRBV4-3; TRBD2 matches at 8 bases. The CDR3 length is 18 residues. The germline V gene encodes CDR1 LGHNA and CDR2 YSLEER. The J segment lost 2 bases and the V segment lost 4 bases, leaving 14 bases of the junction unmatched. Here the CDR3 DNA reads TGCGCCAGCAGCCGCGGGACTGTAACGGGAGGGCCCACAGATACGCAGTATTTT. Its protein is CASSRGTVTGGPTDTQYF.

A note on this clonotype: Germline and junction disagree at one end, which may indicate a read error. This chain joins TRBV20-1 and TRBJ2-1, with 7 nucleotides matching TRBD2. The CDR3 covers 15 residues. Per the germline V gene, CDR1 is DFQATT and CDR2 is SNEGSKA (reference sequence). DNA of the CDR3: TGCAGTACTAGAGCCTTGGCGGGAGCTTACAATGAGCAGTTCTTC. This gives the protein CSTRALAGAYNEQFF.

This clonotype has a handful of counts. The chain couples TRBV21-1 to TRBJ2-1. TRBV21-1 is an annotated pseudogene. This CDR3 has 14 amino acids. The CDR3 is CASSKSRRYNEQFF. CDR3 DNA: TGTGCCAGCAGCAAAAGTAGGAGATACAATGAGCAGTTCTTC.